The 18 T cell receptor beta chains reported below all come from one sample, sequenced in a study of breast tumors, draining lymph nodes, adjacent tissues. MiXCR, applied by TCRdb to the multiplex PCR reads, yields one record per CDR3 protein. The sample lists some 150,000 distinct CDR3 sequences, 20% to 25% occurring once. Axillary draining lymph nodes of breast cancer patients supplied the node samples. Material for sequencing was axillary lymph node tissue. The receptors come from a female donor with breast cancer. Some clones in this sample may be carry-over from other donors' samples.

Points on this clonotype: Possible read error: a much larger clone is one base away. This sequence joins TRBV28 and TRBJ1-6; 8 bases fit TRBD1. Looked up from germline, CDR1 is MDHEN and CDR2 is SYDVKM. With 6 bases clipped from V and 7 bases from J, the junction kept 5 bases outside the gene matches. The CDR3 is made up of 14 amino acids. The CDR3 bases are TGTGCCAGCAGGGACAGGGTGTACAATTCACCCCTCCACTTT. Protein sequence: CASRDRVYNSPLHF.

As for this clonotype: With a much larger clone just one base away, this may be a read error. The chain combines TRBV28 with TRBJ2-1; TRBD2 matches at 11 bases. This CDR3 is built from 14 residues. Germline V CDR1 and CDR2: MDHEN, SYDVKM. The CDR3 region has the DNA TGTGCCAGCAGTTCCCTAGCGGGAGGCTATGAGCGGTTCTTC. It encodes CASSSLAGGYERFF.

This clonotype occurred many times. The rearrangement uses TRBV6-2 or TRBV6-3 and TRBJ2-7, with D possibly being TRBD2 (5 bases). Germline V lookup: CDR1 MNHEY, CDR2 SVGEGT. V lost 2 bases, J lost 1 base, and 21 bases lay in between. CDR3 length equals 18 residues. The CDR3 region has the DNA TGTGCCAGCAGTTACCCAGGCATTCAGAGGGTTTCTTCCTACGAGCAGTACTTC. This translates into CASSYPGIQRVSSYEQYF.

This clonotype occurred many times. V and J are TRBV9 and TRBJ2-7; 11 nucleotides line up with TRBD2. This CDR3 is 14 amino acids long. The V segment lost 2 bases and the J segment 4 bases; nucleotides outside the gene matches: 2. The germline V gene has CDR1 SGDLS and CDR2 YYNGEE. The CDR3 protein is CASSVGLAGYEQYF. In DNA, the CDR3 is TGTGCCAGCAGCGTCGGACTAGCGGGTTACGAGCAGTACTTC.

This clonotype was observed at least ten times. The chain uses TRBV7-6 and TRBJ2-1, with D perhaps given as TRBD1 or TRBD2 (5 bases each). This CDR3 is 12 amino acids long. CDR1 and CDR2 (germline): SGHVS, FNYEAQ. Trimming stripped 6 bases from V and 9 bases from J, with 12 bases between. CDR3 nucleotides: TGTGCCAGCAGTTATACTAGGGGTGAGCAGTTCTTC. Protein product: CASSYTRGEQFF.

This clonotype was found many times. The gene calls are TRBV5-4 and TRBJ1-4, with no clear D. CDR1 and CDR2 (germline): SGHNT, YYREEE (reference sequence). The CDR3 covers 15 residues. V gave up 5 bases and J gave up 0 bases, with 11 bases separating them. Here the CDR3 DNA reads TGTGCCAGCAGGCGAGCAGCCGCAACTAATGAAAAACTGTTTTTT. The encoded protein is CASRRAAATNEKLFF.

There are many counts of this clonotype. CDR3 nucleotides: TGCGCCAGCAGCTCCGAATTGGGGACCTTAAGCTCCTACGAGCAGTACTTC. Translating it yields CASSSELGTLSSYEQYF. The chain has TRBV5-1 and TRBJ2-7; tentatively, D is TRBD1 or TRBD2 (5 bases each). V lost 3 bases and J lost 0, with 19 bases in between. The CDR3 consists of 17 residues. Germline V gene data show CDR1 as SGHRS and CDR2 as YFSETQ.

This clonotype has a count of ten or more. The V call is TRBV4-2, the J call TRBJ2-1; TRBD2 agrees at 11 bases. Germline V gene data show CDR1 as LGHNA and CDR2 as YNFKEQ. CDR3 length equals 19 residues. With V trimmed by 0 bases and J by 4 bases, 11 bases remained unmatched. As DNA, the CDR3 is TGTGCCAGCAGCCAAGAAGATGGGAAGGGACTAGCGGTATACAATGAGCAGTTCTTC. Translated: CASSQEDGKGLAVYNEQFF.

The gene calls are TRBV29-1 and TRBJ2-2; 11 bases align to TRBD1. The J segment lost 5 bases and the V segment lost 6 bases, leaving 5 bases of the junction unmatched. The CDR3 has 14 amino acids. Germline V gives CDR1 SQVTM, CDR2 ANQGSEA. DNA for the CDR3: TGCAGCGTGCGGACAGGGGGCAGGACCGGGGAGCTGTTTTTT. Protein product: CSVRTGGRTGELFF.

V gene TRBV5-6 combines with J gene TRBJ2-2, with a weak D call TRBD1 (6 bases). This CDR3 comprises 16 residues. The ends were cut back, 1 base at V and 7 bases at J, with 17 bases in the middle. CDR1 SGHDT and CDR2 YYEEEE come from the germline V gene. The chain's CDR3 is CASSLLSGRGIGELFF. The DNA for the CDR3 is TGTGCCAGCAGCTTGTTGTCCGGCAGGGGCATCGGGGAGCTGTTTTTT.

This clonotype was observed a handful of times. A read error is possible here, since a much larger clone lies one base away. The conserved closing phenylalanine or tryptophan is absent in this CDR3, likely reflecting a read error. The chain joins TRBV2 to TRBJ2-7; D is unresolved. Germline CDR1 and CDR2: SNHLY and FYNNEI. The CDR3 totals 14 residues. V shed 6 bases and J shed 0 bases, with 12 bases lying between them. The CDR3 loop is CASSRLRASYEQYL. CDR3 coding DNA: TGTGCCAGCAGCCGCTTGAGAGCCTCCTACGAGCAGTACCTC.

Many counts were recorded for this clonotype. The chain uses TRBV10-3 and TRBJ2-1; the match to TRBD2 covers 8 bases. There are 17 residues in the CDR3. CDR1 is ENHRY, CDR2 SYGVKD, per germline. The V and J ends lost 4 bases and 5 bases, in that order; junction bases with no gene match: 13. The DNA of the CDR3 is TGTGCCATCAGTGCTGCGGGTGGTAGCGGGACTAACAATGAGCAGTTCTTC. It specifies CAISAAGGSGTNNEQFF.

This clonotype was seen repeatedly, ten times or more. This sequence joins TRBV7-2 and TRBJ2-1, with TRBD2 matching over 8 bases. V shed 4 bases, J shed 5 bases, and the junction held 7 bases outside the gene matches. Germline values: CDR1 SGHTA, CDR2 FQGNSA. CDR3 size: 15 residues. The CDR3 spells CASSSSGRVNNEQFF. DNA for the CDR3: TGTGCCAGCAGCTCGAGCGGGAGAGTCAACAATGAGCAGTTCTTC.

The chain carries TRBV18 and TRBJ1-2; D is unclear. The CDR3 is made up of 16 amino acids. Germline V gives CDR1 KGHSH, CDR2 LQKENI. V lost 2 bases and J 0 bases, leaving 13 bases between the germline ends. The CDR3 region is CASSPSFGGTNYGYTF. In DNA form, the CDR3 reads TGTGCCAGCTCACCATCCTTTGGCGGGACTAACTATGGCTACACCTTC.

This clonotype was seen repeatedly, ten times or more. The chain joins TRBV19 to TRBJ2-7; D gene unclear. The CDR3 is made up of 13 amino acids. V lost 10 bases and J 0 bases, leaving 13 bases between the germline ends. Germline V gene lookup returns CDR1 LNHDA and CDR2 SQIVND (reference sequence). The CDR3, as DNA: TGTGCCACCTCATTGAAGAGCTCCTACGAGCAGTACTTC. Amino acid sequence: CATSLKSSYEQYF.

V and J are TRBV28 and TRBJ2-1; 9 nucleotides match TRBD2. The germline V gene encodes CDR1 MDHEN and CDR2 SYDVKM. The CDR3 loop spans 15 amino acids. J was trimmed by 4 bases and V by 4 bases; bases with no gene match: 5. This CDR3 reads CASSSGLASYNEQFF. CDR3 sequence (DNA): TGTGCCAGCAGTTCAGGACTAGCGTCTTACAATGAGCAGTTCTTC.

The chain couples TRBV11-2 to TRBJ2-1; TRBD2 aligns across 11 bases. In germline, CDR1 is SGHAT, CDR2 FQNNGV. The CDR3 is 15 amino acids. Trimming removed 5 bases from V and 7 bases from J; junction bases left unmatched: 7. The DNA of the CDR3 is TGTGCCAGCAGCCAAGGGACTAGCGGTCTGAATGAGCAGTTCTTC. Encoded protein: CASSQGTSGLNEQFF.

As for this clonotype: Given a much more abundant clone one base away, this may be a read error. The CDR3 region is CASSRRGQSDHERYF. In nucleotides, the CDR3 is TGTGCCAGCAGCCGCAGAGGGCAGTCGGATCACGAGCGGTACTTC. The rearrangement uses TRBV3-1 and TRBJ2-7, with D perhaps TRBD2 (5 bases). CDR3 length: 15 amino acids. The germline V gene encodes CDR1 LGHDT and CDR2 YNNKEL (reference sequence).